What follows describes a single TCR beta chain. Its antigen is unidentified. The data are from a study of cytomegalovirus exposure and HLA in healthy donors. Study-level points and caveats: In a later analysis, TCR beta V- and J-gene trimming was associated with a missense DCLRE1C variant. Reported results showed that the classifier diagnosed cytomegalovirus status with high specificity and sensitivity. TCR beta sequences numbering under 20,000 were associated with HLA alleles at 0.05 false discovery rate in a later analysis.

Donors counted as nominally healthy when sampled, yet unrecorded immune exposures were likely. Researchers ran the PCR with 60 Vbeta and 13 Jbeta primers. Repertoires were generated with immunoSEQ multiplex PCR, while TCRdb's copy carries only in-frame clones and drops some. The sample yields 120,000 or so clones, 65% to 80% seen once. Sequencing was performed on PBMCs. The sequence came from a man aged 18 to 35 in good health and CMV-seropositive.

The CDR3 loop reads CSVSDRAIYEQYF. CDR3 sequence (DNA): TGCAGCGTTTCGGACAGGGCTATCTACGAGCAGTACTTC. The chain employs TRBV29-1 and TRBJ2-5; 8 bases map to TRBD1. The last part of the DNA fits TRBJ2-7 better; the J call may be wrong. CDR1 and CDR2 (germline): SQVTM, ANQGSEA. This CDR3 has 13 residues.